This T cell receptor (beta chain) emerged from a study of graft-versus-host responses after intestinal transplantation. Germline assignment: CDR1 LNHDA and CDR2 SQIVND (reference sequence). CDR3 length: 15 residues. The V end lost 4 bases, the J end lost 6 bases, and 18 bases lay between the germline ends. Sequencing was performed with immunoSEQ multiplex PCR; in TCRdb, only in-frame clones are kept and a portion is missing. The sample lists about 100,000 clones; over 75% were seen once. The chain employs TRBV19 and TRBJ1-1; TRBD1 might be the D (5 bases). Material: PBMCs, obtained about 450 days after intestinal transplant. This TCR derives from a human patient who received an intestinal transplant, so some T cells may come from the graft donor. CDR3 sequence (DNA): TGTGCCAGTAGTAGGAGGGGCGGGGATGGGGCTGAAGCTTTCTTT. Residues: CASSRRGGDGAEAFF. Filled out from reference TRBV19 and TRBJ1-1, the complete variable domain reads DGGITQSPKYLFRKEGQNVTLSCEQNLNHDAMYWYRQDPGQGLRLIYYSQIVNDFQKGDIAEGYSVSREKKESFPLTVTSAQKNPTAFYLCASSRRGGDGAEAFFGQGTRLTVV.